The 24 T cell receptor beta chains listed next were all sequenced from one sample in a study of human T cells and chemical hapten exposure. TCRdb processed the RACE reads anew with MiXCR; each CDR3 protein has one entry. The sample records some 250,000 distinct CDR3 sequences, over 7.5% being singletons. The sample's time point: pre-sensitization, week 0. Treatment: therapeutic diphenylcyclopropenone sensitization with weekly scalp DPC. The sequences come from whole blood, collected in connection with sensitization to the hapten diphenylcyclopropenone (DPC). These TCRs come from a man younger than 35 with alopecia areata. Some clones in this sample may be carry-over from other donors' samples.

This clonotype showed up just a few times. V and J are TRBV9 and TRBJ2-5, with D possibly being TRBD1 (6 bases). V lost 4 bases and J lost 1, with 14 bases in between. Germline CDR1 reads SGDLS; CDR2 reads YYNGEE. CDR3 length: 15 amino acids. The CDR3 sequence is CASSPPQGLQETQYF. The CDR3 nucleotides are TGTGCCAGCAGCCCTCCACAGGGTCTCCAAGAGACCCAGTACTTC. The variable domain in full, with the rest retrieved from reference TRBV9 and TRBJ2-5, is DSGVTQTPKHLITATGQRVTLRCSPRSGDLSVYWYQQSLDQGLQFLIQYYNGEERAKGNILERFSAQQFPDLHSELNLSSLELGDSALYFCASSPPQGLQETQYFGPGTRLLVL.

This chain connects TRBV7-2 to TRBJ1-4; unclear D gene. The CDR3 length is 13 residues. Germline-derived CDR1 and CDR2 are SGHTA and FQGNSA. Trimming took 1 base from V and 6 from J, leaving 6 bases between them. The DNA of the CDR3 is TGTGCCAGCAGCTTAGTTGGGGATGAAAAACTGTTTTTT. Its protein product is CASSLVGDEKLFF.

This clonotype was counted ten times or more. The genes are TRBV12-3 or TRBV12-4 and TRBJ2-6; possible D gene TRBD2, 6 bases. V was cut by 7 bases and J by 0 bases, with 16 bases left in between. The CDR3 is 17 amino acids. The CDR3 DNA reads TGTGCCAGCACTTTCGGGGGACGAAACTCTGGGGCCAACGTCCTGACTTTC. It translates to CASTFGGRNSGANVLTF.

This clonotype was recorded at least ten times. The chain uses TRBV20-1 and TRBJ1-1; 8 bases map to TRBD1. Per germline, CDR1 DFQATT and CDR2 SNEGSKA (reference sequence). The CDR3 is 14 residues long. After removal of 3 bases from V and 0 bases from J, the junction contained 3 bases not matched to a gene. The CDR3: CSARTGDMNTEAFF. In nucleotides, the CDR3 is TGCAGTGCTAGGACAGGGGACATGAACACTGAAGCTTTCTTT.

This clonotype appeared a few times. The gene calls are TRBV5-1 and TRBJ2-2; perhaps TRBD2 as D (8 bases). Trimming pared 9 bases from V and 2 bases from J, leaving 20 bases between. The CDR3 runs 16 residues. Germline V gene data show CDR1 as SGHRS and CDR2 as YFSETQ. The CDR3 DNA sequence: TGCGCCACCCAGCGGGGGACAGAAGCCAACACCGGGGAGCTGTTTTTT. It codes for CATQRGTEANTGELFF.

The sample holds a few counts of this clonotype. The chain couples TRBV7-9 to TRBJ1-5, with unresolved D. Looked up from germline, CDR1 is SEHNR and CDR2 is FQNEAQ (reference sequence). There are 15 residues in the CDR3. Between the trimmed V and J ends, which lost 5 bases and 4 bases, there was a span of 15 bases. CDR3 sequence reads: CASSRYTQENQPQHF. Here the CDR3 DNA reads TGTGCCAGCAGCCGATACACCCAGGAGAATCAGCCCCAGCATTTT.

This CDR3 reads CASTINQGSSAQHF. Here the CDR3 DNA reads TGTGCCAGCACTATAAATCAGGGCTCTTCAGCCCAGCATTTT. J is TRBJ1-5 and V is TRBV7-2; the D gene is possibly TRBD1 (5 bases). Germline V lookup: CDR1 SGHTA, CDR2 FQGNSA. Trimming cost V 7 bases and J 11 bases, with 21 bases left between them. The CDR3 loop spans 14 amino acids.

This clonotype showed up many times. This CDR3 reads CASSLSGLNTEAFF. CDR3 DNA: TGCGCCAGCAGCTTAAGTGGGTTGAACACTGAAGCTTTCTTT. The V call is TRBV5-1, the J call TRBJ1-1; D unresolved. The germline CDR1 and CDR2 sequences are SGHRS and YFSETQ. The V gene lost 2 bases and the J gene lost 0 bases, with 8 bases spanning the gap. The CDR3 extends over 14 amino acids.

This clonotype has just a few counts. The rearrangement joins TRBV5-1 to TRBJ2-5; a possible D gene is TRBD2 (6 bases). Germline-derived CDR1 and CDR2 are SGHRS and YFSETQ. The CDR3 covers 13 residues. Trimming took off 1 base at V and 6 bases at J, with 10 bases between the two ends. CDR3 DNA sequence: TGCGCCAGCAGCTTGTCCGGGGGAAAGACCCAGTACTTC. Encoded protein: CASSLSGGKTQYF.

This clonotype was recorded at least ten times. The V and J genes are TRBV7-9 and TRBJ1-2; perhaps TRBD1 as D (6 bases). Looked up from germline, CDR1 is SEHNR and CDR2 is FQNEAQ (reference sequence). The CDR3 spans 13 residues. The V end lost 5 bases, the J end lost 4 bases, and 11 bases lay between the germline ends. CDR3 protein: CASSKGGAYGYTF. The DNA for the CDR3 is TGTGCCAGCAGCAAAGGGGGGGCCTATGGCTACACCTTC.

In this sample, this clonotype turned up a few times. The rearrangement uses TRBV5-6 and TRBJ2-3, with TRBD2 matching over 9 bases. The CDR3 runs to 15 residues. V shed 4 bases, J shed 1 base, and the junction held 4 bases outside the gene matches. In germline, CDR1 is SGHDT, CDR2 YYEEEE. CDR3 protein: CASSETSGRTDTQYF. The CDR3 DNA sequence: TGTGCCAGCAGCGAGACTAGCGGACGCACAGATACGCAGTATTTT.

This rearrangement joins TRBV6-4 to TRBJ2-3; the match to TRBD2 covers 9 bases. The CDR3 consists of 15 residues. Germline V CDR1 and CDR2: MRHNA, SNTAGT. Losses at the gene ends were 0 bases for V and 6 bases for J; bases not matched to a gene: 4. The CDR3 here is CASSDSASGDDTQYF. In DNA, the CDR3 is TGTGCCAGCAGTGACTCGGCTAGCGGGGATGATACGCAGTATTTT.

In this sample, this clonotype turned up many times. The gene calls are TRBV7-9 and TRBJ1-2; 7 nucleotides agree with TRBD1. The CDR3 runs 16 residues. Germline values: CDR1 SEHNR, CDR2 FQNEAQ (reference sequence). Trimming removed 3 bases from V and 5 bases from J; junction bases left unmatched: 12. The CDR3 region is CASSLGGGEAAYGYTF. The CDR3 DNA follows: TGTGCCAGCAGCTTGGGAGGGGGCGAAGCGGCATATGGCTACACCTTC.

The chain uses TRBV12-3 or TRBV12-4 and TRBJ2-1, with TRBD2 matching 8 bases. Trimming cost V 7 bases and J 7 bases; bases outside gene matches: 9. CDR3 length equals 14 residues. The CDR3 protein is CASTSRSGGNEQFF. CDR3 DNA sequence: TGTGCCAGCACCTCTCGAAGCGGGGGTAATGAGCAGTTCTTC.

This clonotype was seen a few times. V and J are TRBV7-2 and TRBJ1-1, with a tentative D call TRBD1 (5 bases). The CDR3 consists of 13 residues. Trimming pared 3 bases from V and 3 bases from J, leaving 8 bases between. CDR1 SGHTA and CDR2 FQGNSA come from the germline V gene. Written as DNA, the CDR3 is TGTGCCAGCAGCTTTCAGACAGACACTGAAGCTTTCTTT. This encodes CASSFQTDTEAFF.

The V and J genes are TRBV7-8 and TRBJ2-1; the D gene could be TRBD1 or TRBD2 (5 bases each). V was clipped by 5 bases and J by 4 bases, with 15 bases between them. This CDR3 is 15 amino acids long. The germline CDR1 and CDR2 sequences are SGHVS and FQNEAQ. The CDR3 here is CASSSPGTPYNEQFF. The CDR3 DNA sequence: TGTGCCAGCAGCAGTCCCGGGACGCCTTACAATGAGCAGTTCTTC.

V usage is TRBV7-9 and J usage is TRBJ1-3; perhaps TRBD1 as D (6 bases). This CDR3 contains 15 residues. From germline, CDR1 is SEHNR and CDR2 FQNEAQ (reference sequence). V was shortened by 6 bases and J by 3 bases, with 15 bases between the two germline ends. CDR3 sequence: CASSTGAGNGNTIYF. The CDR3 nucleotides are TGTGCCAGCAGTACGGGGGCCGGGAATGGAAACACCATATATTTT.

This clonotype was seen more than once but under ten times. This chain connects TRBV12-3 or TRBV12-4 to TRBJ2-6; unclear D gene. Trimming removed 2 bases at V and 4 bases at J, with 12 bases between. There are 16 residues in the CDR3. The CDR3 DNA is TGTGCCAGCAGTTTACGGTTTCCCTCCGGGGCCAACGTCCTGACTTTC. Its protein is CASSLRFPSGANVLTF.

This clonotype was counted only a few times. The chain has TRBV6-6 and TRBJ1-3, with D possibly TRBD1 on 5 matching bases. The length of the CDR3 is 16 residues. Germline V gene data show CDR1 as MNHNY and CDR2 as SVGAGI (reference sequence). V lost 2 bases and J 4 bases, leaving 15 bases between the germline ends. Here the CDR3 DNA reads TGTGCCAGCAGTTACGCGGGTGGTGCAGGGGGAAACACCATATATTTT. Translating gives CASSYAGGAGGNTIYF.

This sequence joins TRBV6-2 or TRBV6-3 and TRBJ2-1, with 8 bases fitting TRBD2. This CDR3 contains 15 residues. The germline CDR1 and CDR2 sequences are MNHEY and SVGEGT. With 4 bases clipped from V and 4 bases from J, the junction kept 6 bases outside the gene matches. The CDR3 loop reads CASSSTSGDYNEQFF. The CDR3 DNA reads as TGTGCCAGCAGTTCTACTAGCGGAGATTACAATGAGCAGTTCTTC.

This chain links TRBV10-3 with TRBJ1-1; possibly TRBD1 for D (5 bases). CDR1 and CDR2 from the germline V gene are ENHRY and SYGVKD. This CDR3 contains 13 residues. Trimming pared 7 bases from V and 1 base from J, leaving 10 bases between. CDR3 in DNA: TGTGCCATCACGGAGGGGCCGAACACTGAAGCTTTCTTT. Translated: CAITEGPNTEAFF.

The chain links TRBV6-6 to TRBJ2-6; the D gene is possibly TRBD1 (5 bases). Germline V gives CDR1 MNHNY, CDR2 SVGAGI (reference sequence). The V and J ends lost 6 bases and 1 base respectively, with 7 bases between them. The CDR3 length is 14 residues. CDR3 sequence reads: CASRTVSGANVLTF. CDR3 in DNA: TGTGCCAGCAGGACAGTATCTGGGGCCAACGTCCTGACTTTC.

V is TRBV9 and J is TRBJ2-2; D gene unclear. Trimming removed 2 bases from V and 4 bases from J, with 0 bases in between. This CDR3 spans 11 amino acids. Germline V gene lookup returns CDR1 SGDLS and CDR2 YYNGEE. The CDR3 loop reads CASSVTGELFF. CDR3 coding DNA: TGTGCCAGCAGCGTCACCGGGGAGCTGTTTTTT.

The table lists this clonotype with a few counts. CDR3 DNA: TGTGCCAGCAGTGTGACAGGGGTAGAGACCCAGTACTTC. Amino acids: CASSVTGVETQYF. The rearrangement joins TRBV12-3 or TRBV12-4 to TRBJ2-5; 8 positions agree with TRBD1. Trimming removed 5 bases from V and 4 bases from J; junction bases left unmatched: 3. The CDR3 spans 13 residues.